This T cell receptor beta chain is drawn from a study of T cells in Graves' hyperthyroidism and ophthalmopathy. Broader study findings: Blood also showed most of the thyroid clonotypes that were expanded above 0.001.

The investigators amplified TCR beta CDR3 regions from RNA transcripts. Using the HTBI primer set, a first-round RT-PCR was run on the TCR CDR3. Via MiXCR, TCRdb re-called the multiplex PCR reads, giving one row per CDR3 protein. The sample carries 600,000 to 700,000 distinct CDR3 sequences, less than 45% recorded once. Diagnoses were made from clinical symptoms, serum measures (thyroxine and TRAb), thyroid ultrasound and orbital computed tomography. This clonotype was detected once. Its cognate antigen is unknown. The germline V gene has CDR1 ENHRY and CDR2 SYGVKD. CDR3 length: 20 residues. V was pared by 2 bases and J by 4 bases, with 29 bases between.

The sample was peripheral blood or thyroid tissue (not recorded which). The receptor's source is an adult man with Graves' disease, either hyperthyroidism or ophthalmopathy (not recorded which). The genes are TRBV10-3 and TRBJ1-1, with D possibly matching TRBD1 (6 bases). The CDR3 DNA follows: TGTGCCATCAGTGAGCCGGGTTCCCACTCTTCTAAAACAGGGAGCACTGAAGCTTTCTTT. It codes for CAISEPGSHSSKTGSTEAFF.